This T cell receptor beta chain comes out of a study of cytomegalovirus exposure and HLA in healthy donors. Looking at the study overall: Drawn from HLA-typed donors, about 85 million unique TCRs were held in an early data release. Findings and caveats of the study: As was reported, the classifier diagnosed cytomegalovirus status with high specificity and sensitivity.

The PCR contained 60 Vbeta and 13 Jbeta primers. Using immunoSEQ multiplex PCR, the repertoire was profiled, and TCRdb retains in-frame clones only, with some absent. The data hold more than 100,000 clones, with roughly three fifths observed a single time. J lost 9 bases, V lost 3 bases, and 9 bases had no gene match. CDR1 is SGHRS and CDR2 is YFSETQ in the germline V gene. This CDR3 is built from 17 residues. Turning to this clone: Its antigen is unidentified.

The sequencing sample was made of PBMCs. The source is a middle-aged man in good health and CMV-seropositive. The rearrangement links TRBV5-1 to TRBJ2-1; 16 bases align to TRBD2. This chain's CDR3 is CASSSAGLAGGPIEQFF. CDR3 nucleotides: TGCGCCAGCAGCTCGGCGGGACTAGCGGGAGGGCCTATTGAGCAGTTCTTC.